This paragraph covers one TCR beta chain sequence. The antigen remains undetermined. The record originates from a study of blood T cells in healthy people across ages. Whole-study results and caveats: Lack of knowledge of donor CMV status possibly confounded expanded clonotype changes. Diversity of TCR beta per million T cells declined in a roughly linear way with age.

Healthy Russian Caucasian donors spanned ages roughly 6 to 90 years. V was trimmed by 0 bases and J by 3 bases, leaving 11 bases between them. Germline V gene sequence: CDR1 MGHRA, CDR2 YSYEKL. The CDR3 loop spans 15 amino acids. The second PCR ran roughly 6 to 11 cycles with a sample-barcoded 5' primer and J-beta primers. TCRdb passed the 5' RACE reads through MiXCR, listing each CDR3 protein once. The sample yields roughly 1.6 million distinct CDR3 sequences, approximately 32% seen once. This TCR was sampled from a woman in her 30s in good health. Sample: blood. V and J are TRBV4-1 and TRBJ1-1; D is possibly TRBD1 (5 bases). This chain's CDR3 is CASSQDWGDDTEAFF. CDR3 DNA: TGCGCCAGCAGCCAAGACTGGGGGGATGACACTGAAGCTTTCTTT.